This TCR beta chain is drawn from a study of blood T cell repertoires in COVID-19. Study background: From the United States, Italy and Spain came samples of acute and convalescent COVID-19.

There are 15 residues in the CDR3. The V end lost 0 bases, the J end lost 1 base, and 9 bases lay between the germline ends. CDR1 is MNHNS and CDR2 is SASEGT in the germline V gene. Only in-frame clones appear in the TCRdb table, and some are missing; sequencing was by immunoSEQ multiplex PCR. The profile shows hundreds of thousands of clones, 86% of them singletons. Patients at the Seattle site were enrolled during active infection and followed longitudinally. The specimen was peripheral blood. This chain joins TRBV6-1 and TRBJ2-5; D possibly corresponds to TRBD2 (6 bases). This TCR derives from a woman of 80 years or more with COVID-19, enrolled during active disease. CDR3 in DNA: TGTGCCAGCAGTGAAGCTGGGGGGTCCCAAGAGACCCAGTACTTC. Its protein is CASSEAGGSQETQYF.